This passage covers 3 T cell receptor beta chains from one sample sequenced in a study of identical twins. Via MiXCR, TCRdb re-called the 5' RACE reads, giving one row per CDR3 protein. Of a few hundred thousand distinct CDR3 sequences in the sample, roughly 12% were seen once. The sample was also linked to a second study, of yellow fever vaccine responses in identical twins.

Sequencing input: memory (CD45RO+) T cells sorted from blood. Source of these receptors: a woman under 30 in good health.

The CDR3 DNA sequence: TGTGCCAGCAGCGCCGGGACAGGGCTACGGGAGCAGTACTTC. It encodes CASSAGTGLREQYF. The chain employs TRBV9 and TRBJ2-7; 9 nucleotides agree with TRBD1. Germline-derived CDR1 and CDR2 are SGDLS and YYNGEE. The trim removed 3 bases at V and 7 bases at J, leaving 8 bases unmatched. This CDR3 region has 14 residues.

This clonotype was counted at least ten times. The chain links TRBV7-2 to TRBJ2-3; D not resolved. The CDR3 extends over 14 amino acids. Germline CDR1 is SGHTA and CDR2 is FQGNSA. V gave up 5 bases and J gave up 4 bases, with 13 bases separating them. In nucleotides, the CDR3 is TGTGCCAGCAGCCGAGAGCGTGGTCCAGATACGCAGTATTTT. This sequence encodes CASSRERGPDTQYF. The full variable domain, completed using reference TRBV7-2 and TRBJ2-3, is GAGVSQSPSNKVTEKGKDVELRCDPISGHTALYWYRQSLGQGLEFLIYFQGNSAPDKSGLPSDRFSAERTGGSVSTLTIQRTQQEDSAVYLCASSRERGPDTQYFGPGTRLTVL.

The chain couples TRBV15 to TRBJ2-3; D unresolved. The germline V gene encodes CDR1 LNHNV and CDR2 YYDKDF (reference sequence). The CDR3 is 16 amino acids. V was cut by 3 bases and J by 0 bases, with 13 bases left in between. Written as DNA, the CDR3 is TGTGCCACCAGCAGGGATAGGGCCGATAGCACAGATACGCAGTATTTT. It yields the protein CATSRDRADSTDTQYF.